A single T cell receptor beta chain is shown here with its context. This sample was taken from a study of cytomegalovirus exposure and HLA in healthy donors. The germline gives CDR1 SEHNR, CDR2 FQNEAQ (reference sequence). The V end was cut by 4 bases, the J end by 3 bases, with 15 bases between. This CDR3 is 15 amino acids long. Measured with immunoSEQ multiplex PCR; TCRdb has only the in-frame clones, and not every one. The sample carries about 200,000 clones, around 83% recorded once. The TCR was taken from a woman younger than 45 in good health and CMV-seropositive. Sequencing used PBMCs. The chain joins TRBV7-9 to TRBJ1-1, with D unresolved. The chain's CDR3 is CASSSPGRKDTEAFF. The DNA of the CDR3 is TGTGCCAGCAGCTCCCCAGGCCGAAAGGACACTGAAGCTTTCTTT.